A selection of T cell receptor beta chains follows, all from one sample in a study of T cell responses to AZD1222 COVID-19 vaccine. TCRdb keeps only in-frame clones here, not all; method: immunoSEQ multiplex PCR. The sample has just under 55,000 clones; roughly nine tenths are singletons. Sequenced material: peripheral blood, taken on day 0 of AZD1222 vaccination. The source of these receptors is an adult in good health. The CDR3 runs from the conserved cysteine through the conserved F or W. The order of the fields is V gene, D gene, J gene, clone size, CDR3 DNA, CDR3 protein. The D gene is left open where the match is weak. Not all rows give a size; the values are once, few, many and, for expanded clones, a class.

>TRBV6-5|TRBD1|TRBJ2-5|few
TGTGCCAGCAGAGCGGGACAGGGAGAGACCCAGTACTTC
CASRAGQGETQYF
>TRBV14|.|TRBJ2-6|.
TGTGCCAGCAGCTTAAGACAGGACCCTCTCTCTGGGGCCAACGTCCTGACTTTC
CASSLRQDPLSGANVLTF
>TRBV7-9|.|TRBJ2-7|.
TGTGCCAGCAGCGCTTCGGGGAGCTCCTACGAGCAGTACTTC
CASSASGSSYEQYF
>TRBV10-2|.|TRBJ1-4|once
TGCGCCAGCATGGGGGACGGAATAAATGAAAAACTGTTTTTT
CASMGDGINEKLFF
>TRBV28|.|TRBJ1-2|.
TGTGCCAGCAGTTTAGGAGGGGCAGGCTACACCTTC
CASSLGGAGYTF
>TRBV19|.|TRBJ2-1|.
TGTGCCAGTAGCATTGGAATAGGCTATGAGCAGTTCTTC
CASSIGIGYEQFF
>TRBV9|TRBD2|TRBJ2-2|.
TGTGCCAGCAGCAGCTCCCTGGTGGGCGGGAGCGGCACCGGGGAGCTGTTTTTT
CASSSSLVGGSGTGELFF
>TRBV30|.|TRBJ1-5|once
TGTGCCTGCCGGGCGGCCCGCAATCAGCCCCAGCATTTT
CACRAARNQPQHF
>TRBV20-1|.|TRBJ2-7|.
TGCAGTGCTAGCCGCGTCCTCGAGCAGTACTTC
CSASRVLEQYF
>TRBV3-1/TRBV3-2|.|TRBJ1-5|.
TGTGCCAGCAGCCAAGGCGCCAGGGGTCTTCAGCCCCAGCATTTT
CASSQGARGLQPQHF
>TRBV30|.|TRBJ2-7|.
TGTGCCTGGAGTCCCCTTCGTAGCTCCTACGAGCAGTACTTC
CAWSPLRSSYEQYF
>TRBV28|TRBD2|TRBJ2-7|.
TGTGCCAGCAGGCTAGCGGGACCGTCCTACGAGCAGTACTTC
CASRLAGPSYEQYF
>TRBV9|.|TRBJ1-1|.
TGTGCCAGCAGCGTAGGGGCAGGGGCAACTGAAGCTTTCTTT
CASSVGAGATEAFF
>TRBV29-1|.|TRBJ1-1|.
TGCAGCTCCTGGGTTGGGGTGATGAACACTGAAGCTTTCTTT
CSSWVGVMNTEAFF
>TRBV5-4|.|TRBJ1-4|.
TGTGCCAGCAGCTTTGGGACACCCAAGTCGGGTGAAAAACTGTTTTTT
CASSFGTPKSGEKLFF
>TRBV3-1/TRBV3-2|.|TRBJ2-7|.
TGTGCCAGCAGCCAAGGCTACGAGCAGTACTTC
CASSQGYEQYF
>TRBV4-1|TRBD1|TRBJ2-7|.
TGCGCCAGCAGCAGAAACGAGGGGGCGGATTACGAGCAGTACTTC
CASSRNEGADYEQYF